This T cell receptor (beta chain) comes out of a study of cytomegalovirus exposure and HLA in healthy donors. About the study: Of around 400 genotyped donors, 81% grouped in the Caucasian-associated ancestry cluster. The study, taken as a whole, reports: Reported results showed that the classifier diagnosed cytomegalovirus status with high specificity and sensitivity. One variant, a missense change in DCLRE1C, was linked in a later analysis to TCR beta V- and J-gene trimming.

Regarding this clone: Its specificity is not known.

This CDR3 is built from 16 residues. The V gene lost 0 bases and the J gene lost 0 bases, with 9 bases spanning the gap. Germline V CDR1 and CDR2: MNHEY, SVGAGI. Missing from this donor's record is the CMV serostatus. Primers for the PCR totalled 60 Vbeta and 13 Jbeta. Generated by immunoSEQ multiplex PCR, the TCRdb table keeps only in-frame clones and is missing some. The top ten clones hold 1% to 1.5% of a sample with 210,000 or so clones, 85% of them seen once. The chain employs TRBV6-5 and TRBJ2-1, with D perhaps TRBD2 (6 bases). The receptor was derived from a human donor in good health. The sequencing sample was made of PBMCs. The CDR3 nucleotides read TGTGCCAGCAGTTACTCTCGGGGGAGCTCCTACAATGAGCAGTTCTTC. Encoded protein: CASSYSRGSSYNEQFF.